This TCR beta chain was sequenced in a study of cytomegalovirus exposure and HLA in healthy donors. The method was immunoSEQ multiplex PCR; TCRdb's version includes in-frame clones alone and lacks a portion of them. Found here are 100,000 to 150,000 clones, roughly 86% of them singletons; the top ten hold about 1.5%. Study-wide findings and caveats: Altogether, 164 TCR beta chains were recorded as cytomegalovirus-associated.

This clone was seen once. Its matching antigen is unknown. The CDR3 is 14 residues long. V was pared by 6 bases and J by 3 bases, with 9 bases of the junction left unmatched. Germline V gives CDR1 SGHDT, CDR2 YYEEEE. The receptor comes from a man aged 30-40 years in good health and CMV-seronegative. This rearrangement joins TRBV5-6 to TRBJ2-7, with 7 bases lining up with TRBD1. The sequenced sample was PBMCs. This CDR3 is CASNPPGQIYEQYF. The CDR3 nucleotides read TGTGCCAGCAACCCCCCGGGACAGATCTACGAGCAGTACTTC.